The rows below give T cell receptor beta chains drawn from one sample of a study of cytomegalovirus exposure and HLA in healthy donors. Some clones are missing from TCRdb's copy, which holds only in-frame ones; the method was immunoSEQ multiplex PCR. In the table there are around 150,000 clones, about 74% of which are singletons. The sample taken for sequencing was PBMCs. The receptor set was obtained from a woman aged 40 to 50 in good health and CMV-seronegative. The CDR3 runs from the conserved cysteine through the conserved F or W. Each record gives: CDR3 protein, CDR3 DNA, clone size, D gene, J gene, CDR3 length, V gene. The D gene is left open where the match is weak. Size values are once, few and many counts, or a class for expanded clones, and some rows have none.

cdr3_aa: CASSISMGGSGANVLTF
cdr3_nt: TGTGCCAGTAGTATATCGATGGGGGGTTCTGGGGCCAACGTCCTGACTTTC
clone_size: -
d_call: -
j_call: TRBJ2-6
cdr3_length: 17
v_call: TRBV19

cdr3_aa: CASSPPTANSGNTIYF
cdr3_nt: TGTGCCAGCTCTCCCCCGACAGCAAACTCTGGAAACACCATATATTTT
clone_size: -
d_call: -
j_call: TRBJ1-3
cdr3_length: 16
v_call: TRBV18

cdr3_aa: CASSLGEIYEQYF
cdr3_nt: TGTGCCAGCAGTTTGGGAGAAATTTACGAGCAGTACTTC
clone_size: once
d_call: -
j_call: TRBJ2-7
cdr3_length: 13
v_call: TRBV27

cdr3_aa: CASSMSSGRLYNEQFF
cdr3_nt: TGTGCCAGTAGTATGTCTAGCGGGAGGTTATACAATGAGCAGTTCTTC
clone_size: -
d_call: TRBD2
j_call: TRBJ2-1
cdr3_length: 16
v_call: TRBV19

cdr3_aa: CAWNGGWGQFF
cdr3_nt: TGTGCCTGGAATGGGGGCTGGGGGCAGTTCTTC
clone_size: -
d_call: -
j_call: TRBJ2-1
cdr3_length: 11
v_call: TRBV30

cdr3_aa: CASSADFPGQGYDGYTF
cdr3_nt: TGTGCCAGCAGCGCAGATTTCCCGGGACAGGGTTACGATGGCTACACCTTC
clone_size: -
d_call: TRBD1
j_call: TRBJ1-2
cdr3_length: 17
v_call: TRBV27

cdr3_aa: CATSRGTANTEAFF
cdr3_nt: TGTGCCACCAGCAGAGGGACAGCGAACACTGAAGCTTTCTTT
clone_size: -
d_call: -
j_call: TRBJ1-1
cdr3_length: 14
v_call: TRBV15

cdr3_aa: CASSLTVNTEAFF
cdr3_nt: TGTGCCAGCAGCTTGACGGTGAACACTGAAGCTTTCTTT
clone_size: -
d_call: -
j_call: TRBJ1-1
cdr3_length: 13
v_call: TRBV5-6

cdr3_aa: CASSTWAGGPYEQYF
cdr3_nt: TGTGCCAGCAGCACATGGGCGGGAGGGCCCTACGAGCAGTACTTC
clone_size: -
d_call: TRBD2
j_call: TRBJ2-7
cdr3_length: 15
v_call: TRBV5-4

cdr3_aa: CASSGGLSNQPQHF
cdr3_nt: TGTGCCAGTTCAGGTGGCCTTAGCAATCAGCCCCAGCATTTT
clone_size: -
d_call: -
j_call: TRBJ1-5
cdr3_length: 14
v_call: TRBV6-5

cdr3_aa: CASSSRQGGNEQFF
cdr3_nt: TGTGCCAGCAGCAGCCGACAGGGGGGAAATGAGCAGTTCTTC
clone_size: -
d_call: TRBD1
j_call: TRBJ2-1
cdr3_length: 14
v_call: TRBV6-6

cdr3_aa: CASSHVSGSSYNEQFF
cdr3_nt: TGTGCCAGCAGCCACGTTAGCGGGAGTTCCTACAATGAGCAGTTCTTC
clone_size: -
d_call: TRBD2
j_call: TRBJ2-1
cdr3_length: 16
v_call: TRBV14

cdr3_aa: CASSGTVGTNYGYTF
cdr3_nt: TGTGCCAGCAGTGGGACAGTGGGGACTAACTATGGCTACACCTTC
clone_size: -
d_call: -
j_call: TRBJ1-2
cdr3_length: 15
v_call: TRBV25-1

cdr3_aa: CASMAVNSNQPQHF
cdr3_nt: TGTGCCAGTATGGCTGTAAATAGCAATCAGCCCCAGCATTTT
clone_size: -
d_call: -
j_call: TRBJ1-5
cdr3_length: 14
v_call: TRBV19

cdr3_aa: CAWSVGGGRSQYF
cdr3_nt: TGTGCCTGGAGTGTTGGCGGGGGGAGATCCCAGTACTTC
clone_size: -
d_call: TRBD2
j_call: TRBJ2-5
cdr3_length: 13
v_call: TRBV30

cdr3_aa: CASSLASQGGNTIYF
cdr3_nt: TGCGCCAGCAGCTTGGCATCACAGGGAGGAAACACCATATATTTT
clone_size: -
d_call: -
j_call: TRBJ1-3
cdr3_length: 15
v_call: TRBV5-1

cdr3_aa: CASIDHVAREQYF
cdr3_nt: TGTGCCAGCATAGACCACGTAGCCCGGGAGCAGTACTTC
clone_size: -
d_call: -
j_call: TRBJ2-7
cdr3_length: 13
v_call: TRBV6-1

cdr3_aa: CASSLGTGLGFTEAFF
cdr3_nt: TGTGCCAGCAGCTTGGGGACAGGGTTGGGCTTCACTGAAGCTTTCTTT
clone_size: -
d_call: TRBD1
j_call: TRBJ1-1
cdr3_length: 16
v_call: TRBV5-4

cdr3_aa: CATSSDPAGYNSPLHF
cdr3_nt: TGTGCCACCAGCAGTGACCCGGCGGGCTATAATTCACCCCTCCACTTT
clone_size: once
d_call: -
j_call: TRBJ1-6
cdr3_length: 16
v_call: TRBV15

cdr3_aa: CASTSRPDNWFF
cdr3_nt: TGCGCCAGCACCAGTAGACCGGACAACTGGTTCTTC
clone_size: -
d_call: -
j_call: TRBJ2-1
cdr3_length: 12
v_call: TRBV5-1

cdr3_aa: CASREWGGTTYEQYF
cdr3_nt: TGTGCCAGCAGAGAATGGGGGGGAACTACCTACGAGCAGTACTTC
clone_size: -
d_call: TRBD2
j_call: TRBJ2-7
cdr3_length: 15
v_call: TRBV2

cdr3_aa: CASSRHLTANTEAFF
cdr3_nt: TGTGCCAGCAGCCGTCACTTGACAGCGAACACTGAAGCTTTCTTT
clone_size: -
d_call: -
j_call: TRBJ1-1
cdr3_length: 15
v_call: TRBV14

cdr3_aa: CSVVPRDTEAFF
cdr3_nt: TGCAGCGTTGTTCCACGGGACACTGAAGCTTTCTTT
clone_size: -
d_call: -
j_call: TRBJ1-1
cdr3_length: 12
v_call: TRBV29-1

cdr3_aa: CASSAGTGGEKLFF
cdr3_nt: TGTGCCAGCAGCGCCGGGACAGGCGGTGAAAAACTGTTTTTT
clone_size: -
d_call: TRBD1
j_call: TRBJ1-4
cdr3_length: 14
v_call: TRBV9

cdr3_aa: CASSPDHRRENYGYTF
cdr3_nt: TGTGCCAGTAGTCCCGATCACAGGAGAGAAAACTATGGCTACACCTTC
clone_size: -
d_call: -
j_call: TRBJ1-2
cdr3_length: 16
v_call: TRBV19

cdr3_aa: CASSSAMVAGGRGNEQFF
cdr3_nt: TGTGCCAGCAGCTCGGCGATGGTAGCGGGGGGGAGGGGCAATGAGCAGTTCTTC
clone_size: -
d_call: TRBD2
j_call: TRBJ2-1
cdr3_length: 18
v_call: TRBV5-4